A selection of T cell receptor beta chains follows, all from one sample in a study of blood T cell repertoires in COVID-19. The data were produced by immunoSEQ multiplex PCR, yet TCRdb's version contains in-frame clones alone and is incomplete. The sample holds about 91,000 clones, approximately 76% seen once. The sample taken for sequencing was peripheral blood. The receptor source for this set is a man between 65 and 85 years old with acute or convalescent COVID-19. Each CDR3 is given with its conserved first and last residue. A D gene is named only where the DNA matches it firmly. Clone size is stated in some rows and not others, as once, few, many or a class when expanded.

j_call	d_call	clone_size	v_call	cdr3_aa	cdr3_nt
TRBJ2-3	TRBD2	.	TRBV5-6	CASMRGLVTSTDTQYF	TGTGCCAGCATGCGGGGACTAGTTACTAGCACAGATACGCAGTATTTT
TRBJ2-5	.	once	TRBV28	CASSFGNAQANQETQYF	TGTGCCAGCAGTTTCGGTAATGCACAGGCAAACCAAGAGACCCAGTACTTC
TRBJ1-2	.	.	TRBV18	CASSPDSDYGYTF	TGTGCCAGCTCACCAGACAGCGACTATGGCTACACCTTC
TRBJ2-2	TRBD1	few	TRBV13	CASSFNRGKGGELFF	TGTGCCAGCAGCTTCAACAGGGGCAAGGGCGGGGAGCTGTTTTTT
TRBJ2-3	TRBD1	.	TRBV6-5	CASSSPRQGFSDTQYF	TGTGCCAGCAGTTCCCCGAGACAGGGGTTTTCGGATACGCAGTATTTT
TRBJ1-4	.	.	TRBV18	CASAGQGSEKLFF	TGTGCCAGCGCGGGTCAAGGGAGCGAAAAACTGTTTTTT
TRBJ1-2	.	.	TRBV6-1	CASSEVAFWGHYGYTF	TGTGCCAGCAGTGAAGTGGCTTTTTGGGGGCACTATGGCTACACCTTC
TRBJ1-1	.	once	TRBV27	CASSADWNTEAFF	TGTGCCAGCAGTGCGGACTGGAACACTGAAGCTTTCTTT
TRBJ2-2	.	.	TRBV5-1	CASSLIQVDTGELFF	TGCGCCAGCAGCTTGATACAGGTTGACACCGGGGAGCTGTTTTTT
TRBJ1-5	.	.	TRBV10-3	CAISESADSNQPQHF	TGTGCCATCAGTGAGTCGGCAGATAGCAATCAGCCCCAGCATTTT
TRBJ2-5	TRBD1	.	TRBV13	CASSPTGHQETQYF	TGTGCCAGCAGCCCGACAGGGCACCAAGAGACCCAGTACTTC
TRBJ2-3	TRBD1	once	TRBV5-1	CASSLEGAYTDTQYF	TGCGCCAGCAGCTTGGAGGGGGCATACACAGATACGCAGTATTTT
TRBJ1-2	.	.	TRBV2	CASTRRDITVPGGYTF	TGTGCCAGCACTCGCCGGGACATCACCGTTCCCGGTGGCTACACCTTC
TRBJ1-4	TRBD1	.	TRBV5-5	CASSPRQGTANEKLFF	TGTGCCAGCAGCCCAAGACAGGGGACAGCTAATGAAAAACTGTTTTTT
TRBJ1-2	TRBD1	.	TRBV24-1	CATSDPRGQGLYGYTF	TGTGCCACCAGTGATCCGAGAGGACAGGGCCTCTATGGCTACACCTTC
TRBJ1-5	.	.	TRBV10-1	CASSDGNQPQHF	TGCGCCAGCAGTGACGGCAATCAGCCCCAGCATTTT
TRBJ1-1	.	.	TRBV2	CASSPGVSLEAFF	TGTGCCAGCAGTCCAGGGGTGTCGCTTGAAGCTTTCTTT
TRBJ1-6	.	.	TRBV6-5	CASSFRTANSPLHF	TGTGCCAGCAGTTTTAGGACTGCCAACTCACCCCTCCACTTT
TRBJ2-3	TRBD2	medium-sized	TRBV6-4	CASSDVSGGTDTQYF	TGTGCCAGCAGTGACGTTAGCGGGGGCACAGATACGCAGTATTTT
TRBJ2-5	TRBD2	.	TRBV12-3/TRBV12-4	CASSLAGGETQYF	TGTGCCAGCTCTCTAGCGGGAGGAGAGACCCAGTACTTC
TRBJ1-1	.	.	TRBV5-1	CASSFDGGTEAFF	TGCGCCAGCAGCTTCGACGGAGGGACTGAAGCTTTCTTT
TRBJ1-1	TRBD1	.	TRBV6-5	CASSYSTGLNTEAFF	TGTGCCAGCAGTTACTCGACAGGGCTGAACACTGAAGCTTTCTTT
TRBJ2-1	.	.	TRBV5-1	CASSPTRRITDNEQFF	TGCGCCAGCAGCCCGACCCGCAGGATCACTGACAATGAGCAGTTCTTC
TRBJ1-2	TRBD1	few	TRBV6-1	CASSVTGQGPYNYGYTF	TGTGCCAGCAGTGTCACGGGACAGGGGCCCTACAACTATGGCTACACCTTC
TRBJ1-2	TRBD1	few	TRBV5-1	CASSIGDRAGYTF	TGCGCCAGCAGCATAGGGGACAGGGCTGGCTACACCTTC
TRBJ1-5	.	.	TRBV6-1	CASSENRGRGDNQPQHF	TGTGCCAGCAGTGAAAATCGAGGGAGGGGGGACAATCAGCCCCAGCATTTT
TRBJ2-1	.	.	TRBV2	CASKTRPGNEQFF	TGTGCCAGCAAGACACGTCCAGGGAATGAGCAGTTCTTC
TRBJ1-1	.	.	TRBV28	CASSKNSFKYMNTEAFF	TGTGCCAGCAGTAAAAACAGCTTTAAGTACATGAACACTGAAGCTTTCTTT
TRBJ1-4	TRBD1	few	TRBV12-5	CASGPGQLDEKLFF	TGTGCTAGTGGTCCGGGACAGTTGGATGAAAAACTGTTTTTT
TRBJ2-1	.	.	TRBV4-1	CASSQTSQGNEQFF	TGCGCCAGCAGCCAGACTTCACAGGGAAATGAGCAGTTCTTC
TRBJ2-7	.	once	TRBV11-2	CASSLSLGAGEQYF	TGTGCCAGCAGCTTATCGTTAGGGGCTGGCGAGCAGTACTTC
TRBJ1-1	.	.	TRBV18	CASSPLGGPNTEAFF	TGTGCCAGCTCACCGTTGGGGGGGCCCAACACTGAAGCTTTCTTT
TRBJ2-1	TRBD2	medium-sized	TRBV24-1	CATSEASGRGSNDEQFF	TGTGCCACCAGTGAAGCCAGCGGGAGAGGAAGTAACGATGAGCAGTTCTTC
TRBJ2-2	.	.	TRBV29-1	CSVLGSGTGELFF	TGCAGCGTTTTGGGTTCGGGCACCGGGGAGCTGTTTTTT
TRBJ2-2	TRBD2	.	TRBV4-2	CASSLLAATGELFF	TGTGCCAGCAGCCTACTAGCGGCCACCGGGGAGCTGTTTTTT
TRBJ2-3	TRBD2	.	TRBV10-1	CASSETSGPDTQYF	TGCGCCAGCAGTGAGACTAGCGGTCCGGATACGCAGTATTTT
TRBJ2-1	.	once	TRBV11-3	CASSLRTNEQFF	TGTGCCAGCAGCTTACGGACTAATGAGCAGTTCTTC
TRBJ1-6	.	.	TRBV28	CASARGASPLHF	TGTGCCAGTGCCAGGGGCGCCTCACCCCTCCACTTT
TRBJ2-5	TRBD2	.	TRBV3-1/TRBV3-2	CASSQGGLAGQETQYF	TGTGCCAGCAGCCAAGGTGGACTAGCGGGACAAGAGACCCAGTACTTC
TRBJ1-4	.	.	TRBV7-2	CASSAGTDGEKLFF	TGTGCCAGCAGCGCGGGGACTGATGGTGAAAAACTGTTTTTT
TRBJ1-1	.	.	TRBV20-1	CSARGTSEAFF	TGCAGTGCTAGAGGCACATCCGAAGCTTTCTTT
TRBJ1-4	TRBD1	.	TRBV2	CASSVGTGDFEKLFF	TGTGCCAGCAGTGTAGGAACAGGGGATTTTGAAAAACTGTTTTTT
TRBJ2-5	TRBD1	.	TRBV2	CASSVSGQGQETQYF	TGTGCCAGCAGTGTATCGGGACAGGGACAAGAGACCCAGTACTTC
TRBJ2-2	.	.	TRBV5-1	CASSGPRSATMNTGELFF	TGCGCCAGCAGCGGTCCCCGGTCCGCGACAATGAACACCGGGGAGCTGTTTTTT
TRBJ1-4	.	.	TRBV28	CASSFAQPNEKLFF	TGTGCCAGCAGTTTTGCACAGCCCAATGAAAAACTGTTTTTT
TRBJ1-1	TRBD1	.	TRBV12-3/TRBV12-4	CASSRGTGHEAFF	TGTGCCAGCAGTAGGGGGACAGGGCATGAAGCTTTCTTT
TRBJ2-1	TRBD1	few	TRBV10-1	CASSESETGRNEQFF	TGCGCCAGCAGTGAGTCCGAGACAGGGCGCAATGAGCAGTTCTTC
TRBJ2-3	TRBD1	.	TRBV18	CATDGQGMADTQYF	TGTGCCACCGACGGACAGGGGATGGCAGATACGCAGTATTTT
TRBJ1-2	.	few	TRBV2	CASRVTGSPVEGYTF	TGTGCCAGCAGAGTTACCGGGTCCCCCGTAGAAGGCTACACCTTC
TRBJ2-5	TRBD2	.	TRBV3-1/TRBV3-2	CASSPGGLAEETQYF	TGTGCCAGCAGCCCTGGGGGACTAGCAGAAGAGACCCAGTACTTC
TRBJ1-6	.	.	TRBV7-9	CAGRTTVNSPLHF	TGTGCCGGGAGGACGACAGTTAATTCACCCCTCCACTTT
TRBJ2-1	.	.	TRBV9	CASSVQGMKHNGQFF	TGTGCCAGCAGCGTCCAGGGCATGAAGCACAATGGGCAGTTCTTC